This TCR beta chain appears in the sequencing data of a study of cytomegalovirus exposure and HLA in healthy donors. 13 Jbeta primers and 60 Vbeta primers were used for the PCR. Generated by immunoSEQ multiplex PCR, the TCRdb table keeps only in-frame clones and is missing some. Among tens of thousands of clones listed, 85% to 90% were seen once. This clone was seen a single time. The clonotype comes from a female donor in good health and CMV-seronegative. Sequencing was carried out using PBMCs.

The CDR3 spells CASSQGIIDSYEQYF. The CDR3 region has the DNA TGTGCCAGCAGCCAAGGCATCATAGACTCCTACGAGCAGTACTTC. The rearrangement uses TRBV4-2 and TRBJ2-7; D is uncertain. The CDR3 runs to 15 residues. Trimming pared 1 base from V and 0 bases from J, leaving 10 bases between. Germline assignment: CDR1 LGHNA and CDR2 YNFKEQ.